This record concerns one TCR beta chain sequence. Its specificity is unknown. This specimen belongs to a study of vaccination effects on CD4 cells after COVID-19. In the study overall: ViraFEST expansion of antigen-specific CD4+ T cells with viral peptide pools preceded sequencing. Post-vaccine sampling took place a median of 72 days after the second dose. The study's findings and limits: For convalescents, most of the spike-reactive clones seen post-vaccine were new vaccine-induced clones.

Clones were sequenced by immunoSEQ multiplex PCR, and TCRdb holds only the in-frame ones, with some missing. The repertoire holds 35,000 to 45,000 clones, with approximately 82% as singletons. Losses at the gene ends were 6 bases for V and 5 bases for J; bases not matched to a gene: 13. CDR1 SGHTA and CDR2 FQGNSA come from the germline V gene. This CDR3 region has 16 residues. Subsequent to approximately 11 days of culture, CD4+ T cells were isolated. A PCR test confirmed that the person had SARS-CoV-2 infection between March and December 2020. Participants got two doses of BNT162b2 or mRNA-1273 vaccine.

The V gene is TRBV7-2, the J gene TRBJ2-5, with 9 bases fitting TRBD2. This clonotype was obtained from a human donor who had a prior SARS-CoV-2 infection. The material was CD4+ T cells from PBMCs cultured without peptide, obtained after COVID-19 vaccination. The CDR3 DNA follows: TGTGCCAGCAGAAGGAGGGGGAATAGCGGGAGCGAGACCCAGTACTTC. This sequence encodes CASRRRGNSGSETQYF.